This entry is about one T cell receptor (beta chain). Its antigen is not yet known. Per-nucleotide qualities are absent, and no much larger clonotype sits a single base away. The CDR3 sequence holds 14 residues, the cysteine and phenylalanine included. Only CDR3 DNA is held: 42 bases, read in frame from base 1. Reading the germline V gene (reference sequence) gives CDR1 SEHNR and CDR2 FQNEAQ. V ends up 7 bases short and J 2 bases short, with an unmatched junction base count of 6. The data stem from a study of control samples from healthy donors and cancer patients (dated by TCRdb to about 2020). The library was built by means of the immunoSEQ multiplex PCR assay. Drawn from immuneACCESS, this table holds only the in-frame rearrangements with V and J called that TCRdb kept. Clones are partly lost; checked studies trace under half to an unresolved V gene and leave the rest unexplained. The sample records tens of thousands of clones, around nine tenths of which are singletons. 1.9% of the sample lies in the top ten.

The sequence was collected from a woman between 55 and 75 years old with head and neck cancer. The sequence links TRBV7-9 to TRBJ1-1, with 8 central nucleotides matching TRBD1. Sequenced input: PBMCs. The CDR3 reads as follows: CASTSQGANTEAFF. The DNA sequence is TGTGCCAGCACCAGTCAGGGGGCAAACACTGAAGCTTTCTTT.